A single sample gave rise to the 17 T cell receptor beta chains below, sequenced in a study of T cell responses to AZD1222 COVID-19 vaccine. Some clones are missing from TCRdb's copy, which holds only in-frame ones; the method was immunoSEQ multiplex PCR. The sample has about 150,000 clones; 94% are singletons. The sequences come from peripheral blood, collected on day 0 of AZD1222 vaccination. The receptors were sampled from an adult in good health.

This clone was picked up one time. The gene calls are TRBV19 and TRBJ1-6, with 9 positions matching TRBD1. V dropped 2 bases and J dropped 7; count of bases not matched to a gene: 3. This CDR3 region has 15 residues. CDR1 is LNHDA, CDR2 SQIVND, per germline (reference sequence). CDR3 region: CASSITGGRNSPLHF. The CDR3 DNA is TGTGCCAGTAGTATAACAGGGGGCCGGAATTCACCCCTCCACTTT.

The chain joins TRBV6-5 to TRBJ1-1; TRBD1 might be the D (5 bases). Germline lookup yields CDR1 MNHEY and CDR2 SVGAGI. CDR3 length: 13 amino acids. Deletions cut 4 bases from V and 7 bases from J, with 13 bases between. CDR3 loop: CASSSVDSFEAFF. Written as DNA, the CDR3 is TGTGCCAGCAGTTCCGTCGACAGCTTTGAAGCTTTCTTT.

This clone was picked up one time. The chain couples TRBV5-6 to TRBJ1-5, with TRBD1 identical over 7 bases. After removal of 4 bases from V and 3 bases from J, the junction contained 7 bases not matched to a gene. CDR1 is SGHDT, CDR2 YYEEEE, per germline. The CDR3 loop spans 15 amino acids. The CDR3 coding sequence is TGTGCCAGCAGCCTTTACGACAGGGACAATCAGCCCCAGCATTTT. Its translation is CASSLYDRDNQPQHF.

CDR3 amino acids: CASTGRVYGYTF. CDR3 nucleotides: TGTGCCAGCACCGGACGGGTCTATGGCTACACCTTC. V and J are TRBV12-3 or TRBV12-4 and TRBJ1-2; no reliable D call. The V end was cut by 7 bases, the J end by 4 bases, with 10 bases between. The length of the CDR3 is 12 residues.

V is TRBV21-1 and J is TRBJ2-6; TRBD1, the table's D call, was not compared with the DNA. TRBV21-1 is a pseudogene segment. CDR3 size: 16 residues. In DNA, the CDR3 is TGTGCCAGCAGCAACGGGGACAGGGGTCATTCCAACGTCCTGACTTTC. This codes for CASSNGDRGHSNVLTF.

The CDR3 nucleotides are TGTGCCAGCAGCTTTTCAACTAGCGGGAGTCGTAATGAGCAGTTCTTC. Its protein is CASSFSTSGSRNEQFF. The chain recombines TRBV13 with TRBJ2-1; 11 bases agree with TRBD2. Germline V gives CDR1 PRHDT, CDR2 FYEKMQ (reference sequence). Unmatched junction bases numbered 8, after V lost 3 bases and J lost 7 bases. The CDR3 is 16 amino acids.

V usage is TRBV4-2 and J usage is TRBJ1-2; D is unclear. CDR1 is LGHNA and CDR2 is YNFKEQ in the germline V gene. Trimming stripped 3 bases from V and 8 bases from J, with 16 bases between. The CDR3 has 14 amino acids. The CDR3 spells CASSQPAGVGGYTF. The CDR3 region has the DNA TGTGCCAGCAGCCAGCCGGCCGGGGTGGGGGGCTACACCTTC.

The rearrangement joins TRBV28 to TRBJ1-1, with D unclear. Per germline, CDR1 MDHEN and CDR2 SYDVKM. Trimming removed 2 bases from V and 11 bases from J, with 9 bases in between. The CDR3 covers 11 residues. Here the CDR3 reads CASSLGKEAFF. The CDR3 coding sequence is TGTGCCAGCAGTTTAGGTAAGGAGGCTTTCTTT.

The genes are TRBV7-9 and TRBJ2-2, with 7 bases identical to TRBD2. The V segment lost 4 bases and the J segment 4 bases; nucleotides outside the gene matches: 6. This CDR3 is built from 15 residues. The germline V gene has CDR1 SEHNR and CDR2 FQNEAQ (reference sequence). The CDR3 DNA is TGTGCCAGCAGCTCTTGGGGCGGGAGCACCGGGGAGCTGTTTTTT. This codes for CASSSWGGSTGELFF.

The chain's CDR3 is CASSDSASGGWNEQFF. In DNA form, the CDR3 reads TGTGCCAGCAGTGACTCCGCTAGCGGGGGTTGGAATGAGCAGTTCTTC. J is TRBJ2-1 and V is TRBV6-4, with 10 bases that match TRBD2. CDR1 is MRHNA and CDR2 is SNTAGT in the germline V gene. The V and J ends lost 0 bases and 7 bases, in that order; junction bases with no gene match: 6. The CDR3 length is 16 residues.

The chain is built from TRBV28 and TRBJ2-7, with D possibly matching TRBD2 (5 bases). The better agreement between TRBJ2-1 and the DNA end casts doubt on the J call. This CDR3 is built from 15 residues. Germline V lookup: CDR1 MDHEN, CDR2 SYDVKM. DNA of the CDR3: TGTGCCAGCAGTAGGGCGCACGGGTCTGGAGGTGAGCAGTTCTTC. Its translation is CASSRAHGSGGEQFF.

The genes are TRBV5-1 and TRBJ2-1, with D possibly TRBD2 on 5 matching bases. V was clipped by 5 bases and J by 6 bases, with 18 bases between them. CDR1 SGHRS and CDR2 YFSETQ come from the germline V gene. The CDR3 has 15 amino acids. The CDR3 DNA reads as TGCGCCAGCAGGGCGGACTCTACTTCGGGCAATGAGCAGTTCTTC. This sequence encodes CASRADSTSGNEQFF.

The chain joins TRBV5-1 to TRBJ2-2; D remains unclear. Trimming stripped 2 bases from V and 0 bases from J, with 14 bases between. The CDR3 runs 17 residues. Per the germline V gene, CDR1 is SGHRS and CDR2 is YFSETQ. In DNA form, the CDR3 reads TGCGCCAGCAGCTTTTCAGTGGGCTACGCGAACACCGGGGAGCTGTTTTTT. Translating gives CASSFSVGYANTGELFF. The full variable domain, with the rest looked up from reference TRBV5-1 and TRBJ2-2, is KAGVTQTPRYLIKTRGQQVTLSCSPISGHRSVSWYQQTPGQGLQFLFEYFSETQRNKGNFPGRFSGRQFSNSRSEMNVSTLELGDSALYLCASSFSVGYANTGELFFGEGSRLTVL.

The CDR3: CASIESTDTQYF. CDR3 nucleotide sequence: TGTGCCAGCATTGAGAGCACAGATACGCAGTATTTT. The chain carries TRBV9 and TRBJ2-3; D uncertain. Germline V gene data show CDR1 as SGDLS and CDR2 as YYNGEE. V gave up 6 bases and J gave up 0 bases, with 5 bases separating them. The length of the CDR3 is 12 residues.

The V call is TRBV3-1 (or the pseudogene TRBV3-2), the J call TRBJ1-2, with TRBD1 matching 7 bases. V lost 1 base and J lost 4; bases outside the gene matches: 3. This CDR3 is built from 14 residues. Germline CDR1 and CDR2: LGHDT and YNNKEL (reference sequence). DNA of the CDR3: TGTGCCAGCAGCCAAGGGGACAGAGGCTATGGCTACACCTTC. It is translated as CASSQGDRGYGYTF.

This chain connects TRBV4-1 to TRBJ1-5; a possible D gene is TRBD1 (6 bases). There are 15 residues in the CDR3. Germline CDR1 reads MGHRA; CDR2 reads YSYEKL. V lost 2 bases, J lost 7 bases, and 15 bases lay in between. In nucleotides, the CDR3 is TGCGCCAGCAGCCAACAAGGGGGGGTGGGCCAGCCCCAGCATTTT. It yields the protein CASSQQGGVGQPQHF.

V gene TRBV2 combines with J gene TRBJ2-7; 9 bases align to TRBD1. From germline, CDR1 is SNHLY and CDR2 FYNNEI. The ends lost 6 bases at V and 4 bases at J; junction bases unmatched: 7. The CDR3 totals 14 residues. The CDR3 nucleotides read TGTGCCAGCAGCCCTCCGGGACAGGGTTACGAGCAGTACGTC. This gives the protein CASSPPGQGYEQYV.